One sample yielded the 27 T cell receptor beta chains listed below, sequenced in a study of shared clonotypes between healthy human individuals. Some clones are missing from TCRdb's copy, which holds only in-frame ones; the method was immunoSEQ multiplex PCR. In the table there are over a million clones, about 84% of which are singletons. Sequences were obtained from memory CD4+ T cells from PBMCs. Subset specified: CD45RA-negative fraction. Receptors originate from a man younger than 30 in good health. Some clones in this sample may be carry-over from other donors' samples.

The V and J genes are TRBV18 and TRBJ1-1; D remains unclear. Per the germline V gene, CDR1 is KGHSH and CDR2 is LQKENI. This CDR3 contains 15 residues. The V and J ends lost 4 bases and 4 bases respectively, with 16 bases between them. The CDR3 DNA is TGTGCCAGCTCACAGGGCCCTACGTGGGGCACTGAAGCTTTCTTT. This codes for CASSQGPTWGTEAFF.

The chain combines TRBV7-7 with TRBJ2-3; 10 bases match TRBD2. The CDR3 sequence is 15 residues long. Germline V lookup: CDR1 SSHAT, CDR2 FNYEAQ (reference sequence). V shed 4 bases, J shed 5 bases, and the junction held 6 bases outside the gene matches. The CDR3 reads CASSSSGGVGDTQYF. The CDR3 DNA is TGTGCCAGCAGCTCCAGCGGGGGGGTCGGAGATACGCAGTATTTT.

Comments on this clone: This likely reflects a read error, since a far larger clone is one base away. The chain carries TRBV20-1 and TRBJ2-7; a weak D match, TRBD2 (6 bases). The germline CDR1 and CDR2 sequences are DFQATT and SNEGSKA (reference sequence). This CDR3 has 11 amino acids. CDR3 sequence reads: CGAATPGGQYF. The CDR3 DNA is TGCGGTGCCGCAACCCCCGGGGGGCAGTACTTC.

The table lists this clone with many counts. Other DNA sequences within the sample encode an identical CDR3. The chain links TRBV2 to TRBJ1-5; 8 nucleotides align to TRBD1. Germline V gene lookup returns CDR1 SNHLY and CDR2 FYNNEI. Trimming took 4 bases from V and 6 from J; bases not matched to a gene: 8. CDR3 length equals 15 residues. CDR3 protein: CASSGGAGGSQPQHF. CDR3 nucleotide sequence: TGTGCCAGCAGTGGAGGGGCAGGGGGCTCTCAGCCCCAGCATTTT.

To note about this clone: Only one base separates this from a far larger clonotype, so it likely reflects a read error. The V call is TRBV7-9, the J call TRBJ2-3; 8 nucleotides agree with TRBD1. CDR1 SEHNR and CDR2 FQNEAQ come from the germline V gene (reference sequence). The CDR3 contains 14 residues. V gave up 8 bases and J gave up 2 bases; unmatched junction bases: 6. The CDR3 nucleotides read TGTGCCAGCGATAAGGGACAGGACACAGATACGCAGTATTTT. This sequence encodes CASDKGQDTDTQYF.

The chain joins TRBV27 to TRBJ1-1; no clear D. The CDR3 contains 14 residues. Germline loops: CDR1 MNHEY, CDR2 SMNVEV (reference sequence). Trimming took 2 bases from V and 4 from J, leaving 11 bases between them. CDR3 nucleotides: TGTGCCAGCAGTTTAGTGCGAGGTAGCACTGAAGCTTTCTTT. Amino acid sequence: CASSLVRGSTEAFF.

This clone was detected only a few times. The chain recombines TRBV11-2 with TRBJ2-6; TRBD1 matches 9 bases. The germline gives CDR1 SGHAT, CDR2 FQNNGV. V shed 4 bases and J 4 bases; nucleotides not matched to a gene: 8. The CDR3 length is 17 residues. For the CDR3, the DNA is TGTGCCAGCAGCTCCGGGACAGGGTTGTCGGGGGCCAACGTCCTGACTTTC. Residues: CASSSGTGLSGANVLTF. Looking up the rest from reference TRBV11-2 and TRBJ2-6 gives the full variable domain: EAGVAQSPRYKIIEKRQSVAFWCNPISGHATLYWYQQILGQGPKLLIQFQNNGVVDDSQLPKDRFSAERLKGVDSTLKIQPAKLEDSAVYLCASSSGTGLSGANVLTFGAGSRLTVL.

The V gene is TRBV11-2, the J gene TRBJ1-2; a weak D match, TRBD1 (5 bases). Germline assignment: CDR1 SGHAT and CDR2 FQNNGV. The CDR3 runs 12 residues. Deletions cut 5 bases from V and 8 bases from J, with 12 bases between. The CDR3 DNA reads as TGTGCCAGCAGCCTCACAGGTTTCGGCTACACCTTC. Translated: CASSLTGFGYTF.

The chain carries TRBV7-2 and TRBJ1-2, with a weak D call TRBD1 (6 bases). The V and J ends lost 4 bases and 5 bases respectively, with 20 bases between them. The germline gives CDR1 SGHTA, CDR2 FQGNSA. This CDR3 has 16 amino acids. The DNA for the CDR3 is TGTGCCAGCAGCTCCGGGGGGCTGACACCCTGGTATGGCTACACCTTC. Translating gives CASSSGGLTPWYGYTF.

The chain employs TRBV9 and TRBJ2-2; D might be TRBD2 (6 bases). CDR1 SGDLS and CDR2 YYNGEE come from the germline V gene. This CDR3 is built from 15 residues. V was cut by 3 bases and J by 5 bases, with 14 bases left in between. The CDR3 sequence: CASSAGGTETGELFF. CDR3 nucleotides: TGTGCCAGCAGCGCCGGAGGGACGGAAACCGGGGAGCTGTTTTTT. The variable domain in full, with the rest retrieved from reference TRBV9 and TRBJ2-2, is DSGVTQTPKHLITATGQRVTLRCSPRSGDLSVYWYQQSLDQGLQFLIQYYNGEERAKGNILERFSAQQFPDLHSELNLSSLELGDSALYFCASSAGGTETGELFFGEGSRLTVL.

The V call is TRBV7-2, the J call TRBJ2-5, with TRBD2 matching over 9 bases. The CDR3 contains 16 residues. V was clipped by 5 bases and J by 4 bases; unmatched bases: 11. The germline V gene encodes CDR1 SGHTA and CDR2 FQGNSA. Here the CDR3 reads CASSPPRAGGLETQYF. The CDR3 DNA reads as TGTGCCAGCAGCCCCCCTAGGGCGGGAGGGCTAGAGACCCAGTACTTC.

The chain has TRBV9 and TRBJ2-3, with TRBD2 as a possible D gene (6 bases). V was cut by 0 bases and J by 2 bases, with 13 bases left in between. Germline CDR1 reads SGDLS; CDR2 reads YYNGEE. The CDR3 contains 16 residues. CDR3 coding DNA: TGTGCCAGCAGCGTAGATCATAGCGGTCTCACAGATACGCAGTATTTT. It codes for CASSVDHSGLTDTQYF.

Only one count was recorded for this clone. The chain carries TRBV10-3 and TRBJ2-7; TRBD2 aligns across 8 bases. CDR1 is ENHRY and CDR2 is SYGVKD in the germline V gene. Trimming removed 10 bases from V and 4 bases from J; junction bases left unmatched: 18. CDR3 size: 16 residues. The CDR3, as DNA: TGTGCCACCCTCCCATCAGGGCGGGAGGTCGCTTACGAGCAGTACTTC. This codes for CATLPSGREVAYEQYF.

The V gene is TRBV20-1, the J gene TRBJ2-7; D unclear. Trimming took off 3 bases at V and 3 bases at J, with 6 bases between the two ends. Germline lookup yields CDR1 DFQATT and CDR2 SNEGSKA (reference sequence). The CDR3 covers 11 residues. The CDR3 DNA follows: TGCAGTGCTAGTTTAGTCTACGAGCAGTACTTC. It is translated as CSASLVYEQYF.

V and J are TRBV18 and TRBJ2-1, with TRBD2 matching 8 bases. V dropped 1 base and J dropped 5; count of bases not matched to a gene: 4. The CDR3 extends over 15 amino acids. Germline loops: CDR1 KGHSH, CDR2 LQKENI. CDR3 sequence (DNA): TGTGCCAGCTCACCACGGACTAGCAGAGACAATGAGCAGTTCTTC. This encodes CASSPRTSRDNEQFF.

This clone has just a few counts. This rearrangement joins TRBV27 to TRBJ2-7; D is perhaps TRBD2 (5 bases). This CDR3 comprises 13 residues. V dropped 7 bases and J dropped 5 bases, with 15 bases sitting between them. Germline CDR1 is MNHEY and CDR2 is SMNVEV (reference sequence). The CDR3 protein is CASIGGSGHEQYF. The CDR3 bases are TGTGCCAGCATAGGTGGGAGTGGCCACGAGCAGTACTTC.

There are a few counts of this clone. V usage is TRBV5-1 and J usage is TRBJ2-7; a weak D match, TRBD1 (6 bases). V lost 4 bases and J lost 5, with 16 bases in between. The CDR3 totals 14 residues. Germline CDR1 reads SGHRS; CDR2 reads YFSETQ. The DNA for the CDR3 is TGCGCCAGCAGCCCCGGGACATCGATACACGAGCAGTACTTC. Its protein product is CASSPGTSIHEQYF.

With regard to this clone: Germline and junction disagree at one end, which may indicate a read error. The V gene is TRBV20-1, the J gene TRBJ2-7; no clear D gene. The CDR3 sequence is 10 residues long. The germline gives CDR1 DFQATT, CDR2 SNEGSKA (reference sequence). The CDR3 sequence is CRPSGPRYLF. Written as DNA, the CDR3 is TGCAGGCCCTCGGGCCCGCGGTACCTTTTC.

The J gene is TRBJ1-2, the V gene TRBV5-6; D not resolved. The germline V gene has CDR1 SGHDT and CDR2 YYEEEE. Trimming removed 0 bases at V and 4 bases at J, with 13 bases between. CDR3 length equals 15 residues. CDR3 nucleotides: TGTGCCAGCAGCTTGGCCAGGCCGTCTGGCTATGGCTACACCTTC. Amino acids: CASSLARPSGYGYTF.

V and J are TRBV5-4 and TRBJ2-1, with D perhaps TRBD1 (5 bases). Germline V gene lookup returns CDR1 SGHNT and CDR2 YYREEE (reference sequence). This CDR3 comprises 16 residues. The V end lost 4 bases, the J end lost 3 bases, and 17 bases lay between the germline ends. CDR3: CASSTPSAGHYNEQFF. The CDR3 DNA reads TGTGCCAGCAGCACCCCTTCGGCAGGGCACTACAATGAGCAGTTCTTC.

The J gene is TRBJ2-7, the V gene TRBV18; no clear D gene. The ends were cut back, 0 bases at V and 2 bases at J, with 11 bases in the middle. This CDR3 has 15 amino acids. CDR1 KGHSH and CDR2 LQKENI come from the germline V gene. Here the CDR3 reads CASSPPSRTAYEQYF. The CDR3 DNA reads TGTGCCAGCTCACCACCGAGCCGGACCGCCTACGAGCAGTACTTC.

The rearrangement joins TRBV5-5 to TRBJ1-3, with a tentative D call TRBD1 (5 bases). This CDR3 comprises 14 residues. Germline V gene data show CDR1 as SGHKS and CDR2 as YYEKEE (reference sequence). V lost 4 bases to trimming and J lost 4 bases, with 12 bases between them. CDR3 in amino acids: CASSPGTIGNTIYF. The CDR3 nucleotides are TGTGCCAGCAGCCCCGGGACTATCGGAAACACCATATATTTT.

The chain recombines TRBV5-1 with TRBJ2-1; 14 bases are a match to TRBD2. CDR3 size: 16 residues. The trim removed 3 bases at V and 9 bases at J, leaving 8 bases unmatched. The germline V gene encodes CDR1 SGHRS and CDR2 YFSETQ. The CDR3 sequence: CASSSRTSGGSAEQFF. The CDR3 region has the DNA TGCGCCAGCAGCTCCCGGACTAGCGGGGGGTCCGCTGAGCAGTTCTTC. The complete variable domain, with remaining parts taken from reference TRBV5-1 and TRBJ2-1, reads KAGVTQTPRYLIKTRGQQVTLSCSPISGHRSVSWYQQTPGQGLQFLFEYFSETQRNKGNFPGRFSGRQFSNSRSEMNVSTLELGDSALYLCASSSRTSGGSAEQFFGPGTRLTVL.

V gene TRBV28 combines with J gene TRBJ1-3, with D perhaps TRBD1 (5 bases). The CDR3 consists of 13 residues. Germline V gene sequence: CDR1 MDHEN, CDR2 SYDVKM. Between the trimmed V and J ends, which lost 8 bases and 0 bases, there was a span of 8 bases. As DNA, the CDR3 is TGTGCCAGCGACAGTGGCTCTGGAAACACCATATATTTT. It encodes CASDSGSGNTIYF.

The rearrangement joins TRBV5-4 to TRBJ2-5; maybe TRBD1 (6 bases). Trimming left V 4 bases short and J 2 bases short, with 12 bases between. The CDR3 is 14 residues long. Germline lookup yields CDR1 SGHNT and CDR2 YYREEE (reference sequence). Written as DNA, the CDR3 is TGTGCCAGCAGCGAGCGGACAGATCAAGAGACCCAGTACTTC. Encoded protein: CASSERTDQETQYF.

The chain couples TRBV7-6 to TRBJ2-2, with 7 positions matching TRBD2. V was pared by 1 base and J by 4 bases, with 3 bases of the junction left unmatched. From germline, CDR1 is SGHVS and CDR2 FNYEAQ. The CDR3 extends over 15 amino acids. CDR3 DNA sequence: TGTGCCAGCAGCTTAGGGCGGGAGTCCACCGGGGAGCTGTTTTTT. Translation gives CASSLGRESTGELFF.

As concerns this clone: In the same sample, other DNA sequences code for this CDR3. The CDR3 DNA follows: TGTGCCAGCAGTGATCAGGGGGGGACTGAAGCTTTCTTT. Residues: CASSDQGGTEAFF. The rearrangement links TRBV6-1 to TRBJ1-1, with TRBD1 matching 7 bases. This CDR3 is built from 13 residues. In germline, CDR1 is MNHNS, CDR2 SASEGT. The J segment lost 5 bases and the V segment lost 3 bases, leaving 3 bases of the junction unmatched.